Sequencing of this TCR beta chain was carried out in a study of Ad26.COV2.S vaccination and SARS-CoV-2 variants. The assay was immunoSEQ multiplex PCR, and TCRdb's table has in-frame clones only and misses some. The sample records about 350,000 clones, about 90% being singletons. The CDR3 consists of 13 residues. Germline V gene sequence: CDR1 SGDLS, CDR2 YYNGEE. Trimming cost V 4 bases and J 5 bases; bases outside gene matches: 5. General study points: After vaccination, reports described spike-specific CD8+ and CD4+ T cell responses as showing substantial breadth. Estimates derived from TCR breadth and depth analyses may have underestimated total T cell responses.

As to this clone: Its antigen is undetermined.

Sample: peripheral blood, taken after recovery from COVID-19. The V and J genes are TRBV9 and TRBJ2-7; TRBD1 aligns across 8 bases. This sequence originates from a human donor who had recovered from COVID-19. The CDR3 loop is CASSIGQGDEQYF. DNA of the CDR3: TGTGCCAGCAGCATAGGACAGGGAGACGAGCAGTACTTC.